This T cell receptor beta chain was identified in a study of blood T cell repertoires in COVID-19 (dated by TCRdb to 2020 to 2022). About the investigation overall: Samples covering the acute and convalescent phases of COVID-19 were provided by collaborators in the United States, Italy and Spain. The prospective study material was composed of cDNA or gDNA derived from T cells, B-cell-depleted T cells, or PBMCs. Subjects who had been exposed to COVID-19, were actively infected with it, or had recovered from it provided the deeply sampled blood TCRbeta repertoires that made up the dataset. A freely available public database, intended as a resource for researchers studying the immune response to SARS-CoV-2, is where the repertoires were released. Samples came from the ongoing ImmuneRACE study (first 160 participants) plus 1,254 subjects from 6 global collaborators. A de-identified subject ID, COVID-19 status, age in years and sex were almost always included in the sample metadata. HLA class I and class II types, where available, came from metadata supplied by the sample provider rather than from assay-based typing.

TCRbeta CDR3 regions were amplified from genomic DNA by means of the immunoSEQ Assay, a bias-controlled multiplex PCR. As for the original processing: Within the assay, amplification of reference gene primers was used to estimate how many nucleated cells each sample contained. To quantify the absolute abundance of each unique TCRbeta CDR3 rearrangement, sequence reads were collapsed and filtered. For each sample, productive Simpson clonality was calculated as the square root of Simpson's diversity index across productive rearrangements. TCRdb obtained this table from immuneACCESS and retained in-frame rearrangements with V and J assigned. These tables miss some clones; where compared with another copy, unresolved V genes account for less than half of the shortfall, and the remainder is unexplained. V, J and clone size derive from that table, while D and trimming were established from the DNA sequence. Counted in this sample were hundreds of thousands of clones; 80% to 90% of them appeared once. Around 2.1% of the sample lies in the top ten.

Notes on this clone: Its antigen specificity is not known. No quality values exist for individual bases; no much larger clone is one base distant.

General conclusions and limits of the study: How much clinical and demographic metadata was included differed by source and by participant, and the metadata was provided uncurated.

Trimming takes 0 bases off V and 4 bases off J; junction bases not matched to a gene: 13. There are 20 amino acids in the CDR3, from cysteine to phenylalanine inclusive. Just CDR3 DNA is preserved here, 60 bases in frame from base 1. CDR1 and CDR2 were assigned from the germline V gene as MGHRA and YSYEKL. In the prospective study, participants were roughly 18 to 95 years old, resided in 20 to 30 geographic areas of the United States, and were enrolled through a virtual design. Cohort assignment in the prospective study relied on participant-reported clinical history from a screening survey and a study questionnaire. For ImmuneRACE Cohort 3, a participant was defined as recovered based on two consecutive negative NP/OP PCR tests, clearance by a healthcare professional, or resolution of symptoms. In the prospective study, whole blood, serum and a nasopharyngeal or oropharyngeal swab were collected from each participant by mobile phlebotomists. Additional blood draws and questionnaires over an approximately two-month period could optionally be provided by prospective study participants. Prospective study blood samples were shipped either frozen or at room temperature before DNA extraction.

This receptor chain uses TRBV4-1 and TRBJ2-3; 13 junctional bases match TRBD2. Sequencing was performed on PBMCs or T cells enriched from blood (not recorded which). The TCR sequence derives from a man aged 25-40 years who had recovered from COVID-19. CDR3 protein: CASSQDWQKTSGGPPDTQYF. The DNA sequence follows: TGCGCCAGCAGCCAAGATTGGCAGAAGACTAGCGGGGGGCCACCAGATACGCAGTATTTT.